This T cell receptor beta chain came from a study of T cell responses to AZD1222 COVID-19 vaccine. Study-level points and caveats: Epitopes outside B.1.351 and B.1.1.7 mutated regions reportedly drew nearly half of spike TCRs. Among those given AZD1222, only 6 or 7 were seropositive at baseline.

A word on this clone: Antigen: not known.

The assay was immunoSEQ multiplex PCR, and TCRdb's table has in-frame clones only and misses some. The sample includes 110,000 to 150,000 clones, 85% to 95% seen only once; the top ten take roughly 12%. From germline, CDR1 is SGHNT and CDR2 YYREEE (reference sequence). Unmatched junction bases numbered 4, after V lost 4 bases and J lost 2 bases. The CDR3 length is 14 residues. The rearrangement uses TRBV5-4 and TRBJ1-1; 8 nucleotides agree with TRBD1. Here the sequenced sample was peripheral blood, taken after recovery from COVID-19. The receptor comes from an adult who had recovered from COVID-19. CDR3 residues: CASSRDRGNTEAFF. The DNA for the CDR3 is TGTGCCAGCAGCCGCGACAGGGGTAACACTGAAGCTTTCTTT. The complete variable domain, with remaining parts taken from reference TRBV5-4 and TRBJ1-1, reads ETGVTQSPTHLIKTRGQQVTLRCSSQSGHNTVSWYQQALGQGPQFIFQYYREEENGRGNFPPRFSGLQFPNYSSELNVNALELDDSALYLCASSRDRGNTEAFFGQGTRLTVV.